One sample yielded the 16 T cell receptor beta chains listed below, sequenced in a study of early T cells in non-severe SARS-CoV-2 infection. MiXCR, run by TCRdb on the 5' RACE reads, gives a single entry per CDR3 protein. The sample yields some 71,000 distinct CDR3 sequences, roughly a tenth seen once. Sequenced: whole blood. Every receptor here comes from an adult who was a healthcare worker with PCR-confirmed SARS-CoV-2 infection or an uninfected control (not recorded which).

This clonotype was detected ten times or more. The gene calls are TRBV4-3 and TRBJ2-3, with TRBD2 identical over 10 bases. CDR3 size: 17 residues. The germline CDR1 and CDR2 sequences are LGHNA and YSLEER. Germline trimming cut 3 bases from V and 1 base from J; bases unmatched to any gene: 7. CDR3 loop: CASSQNHGTSGTDTQYF. The CDR3 DNA reads as TGCGCCAGCAGCCAGAATCACGGGACTAGCGGCACAGATACGCAGTATTTT.

This clonotype occurred many times. The V gene is TRBV18, the J gene TRBJ2-3; 7 bases map to TRBD1. The CDR3 sequence is 16 residues long. Unmatched junction bases numbered 9, after V lost 6 bases and J lost 0 bases. Germline CDR1 is KGHSH and CDR2 is LQKENI. The CDR3 loop is CASSHDRDPSTDTQYF. Written as DNA, the CDR3 is TGTGCCAGCTCCCACGACAGGGACCCGAGCACAGATACGCAGTATTTT.

This clonotype was detected many times. This chain joins TRBV19 and TRBJ2-3, with 7 bases fitting TRBD1. V lost 7 bases and J lost 6; bases outside the gene matches: 13. CDR3 length: 15 amino acids. Germline CDR1 is LNHDA and CDR2 is SQIVND (reference sequence). CDR3 coding DNA: TGTGCCAGTACCCTATCCCCAGGGGGTGCCGATACGCAGTATTTT. Translation gives CASTLSPGGADTQYF.

As for this clonotype: Given a much more abundant clone one base away, this may be a read error. The J gene is TRBJ2-2, the V gene TRBV2, with 7 positions matching TRBD1. This CDR3 is 16 amino acids long. CDR1 and CDR2 from the germline V gene are SNHLY and FYNNEI. With 7 bases clipped from V and 3 bases from J, the junction kept 11 bases outside the gene matches. CDR3 loop: CASTLLDRPDTGELFF. The CDR3 DNA follows: TGTGCCAGCACGCTTCTGGACAGGCCGGACACCGGGGAGCTGTTTTTT. Together with reference TRBV2 and TRBJ2-2, the CDR3 gives the full variable domain: EPEVTQTPSHQVTQMGQEVILRCVPISNHLYFYWYRQILGQKVEFLVSFYNNEISEKSEIFDDQFSVERPDGSNFTLKIRSTKLEDSAMYFCASTLLDRPDTGELFFGEGSRLTVL.

This clonotype has at least ten counts. The rearrangement links TRBV5-1 to TRBJ1-6; D unresolved. This CDR3 has 18 amino acids. Trimming cost V 1 base and J 7 bases, with 21 bases left between them. Per germline, CDR1 SGHRS and CDR2 YFSETQ. The CDR3 spells CASSLFDVASQPNSPLHF. Here the CDR3 DNA reads TGCGCCAGCAGCTTGTTTGATGTAGCCTCCCAACCGAATTCACCCCTCCACTTT.

This clonotype was picked up many times. The rearrangement joins TRBV28 to TRBJ2-3; 9 nucleotides align to TRBD2. CDR3 length: 19 residues. V shed 4 bases and J 2 bases; nucleotides not matched to a gene: 16. Germline assignment: CDR1 MDHEN and CDR2 SYDVKM. This CDR3 is CASSSPGLAGKKVTDTQYF. CDR3 sequence (DNA): TGTGCCAGCAGTTCCCCGGGACTAGCCGGGAAGAAGGTCACAGATACGCAGTATTTT.

The chain has TRBV20-1 and TRBJ2-3, with 8 bases identical to TRBD2. V lost 6 bases to trimming and J lost 4 bases; unmatched junction nucleotides: 9. Germline lookup yields CDR1 DFQATT and CDR2 SNEGSKA (reference sequence). The CDR3 is 14 residues long. CDR3 in DNA: TGCAGTGCCGGGGGGGGCCATATGCCAGATACGCAGTATTTT. It encodes CSAGGGHMPDTQYF.

This clonotype has a handful of counts. This rearrangement joins TRBV5-1 to TRBJ1-1, with TRBD1 matching 9 bases. The V gene's germline CDR1 is SGHRS and CDR2 YFSETQ. V lost 2 bases to trimming and J lost 1 base; unmatched junction nucleotides: 6. The CDR3 extends over 16 amino acids. This chain's CDR3 is CASSFVTGGRNTEAFF. CDR3 coding DNA: TGCGCCAGCAGCTTCGTAACAGGGGGCCGGAACACTGAAGCTTTCTTT.

This clonotype has more than one count but fewer than ten. The CDR3 region has the DNA TGCGCCAGCAGCGCCCGACAAGGACTGGAAGCTTTCTTT. It specifies CASSARQGLEAFF. The V and J genes are TRBV5-1 and TRBJ1-1, with unresolved D. Germline V gene data show CDR1 as SGHRS and CDR2 as YFSETQ. V was cut by 4 bases and J by 8 bases, with 15 bases left in between. This CDR3 region has 13 residues.

This clonotype was detected many times. V and J are TRBV6-5 and TRBJ1-1; D gene ambiguous. Germline CDR1 and CDR2: MNHEY and SVGAGI. The CDR3 has 13 amino acids. The V gene lost 2 bases and the J gene lost 4 bases, with 8 bases spanning the gap. CDR3 sequence: CASSYEDLTEAFF. CDR3 nucleotides: TGTGCCAGCAGTTACGAGGATCTCACTGAAGCTTTCTTT.

There are many counts of this clonotype. The genes are TRBV2 and TRBJ2-3, with D tentatively TRBD1 (5 bases). CDR3 length: 12 residues. Trimming stripped 6 bases from V and 5 bases from J, with 9 bases between. From germline, CDR1 is SNHLY and CDR2 FYNNEI. Written as DNA, the CDR3 is TGTGCCAGCAGCTTTGACAGAGATACGCAGTATTTT. Translated: CASSFDRDTQYF.

This clonotype was seen only a few times. The rearrangement links TRBV5-1 to TRBJ2-7; TRBD1 agrees at 8 bases. CDR1 and CDR2 (germline): SGHRS, YFSETQ. The V segment lost 4 bases and the J segment 5 bases; nucleotides outside the gene matches: 11. CDR3 size: 15 residues. CDR3 loop: CASSPSATGAHEQYF. DNA for the CDR3: TGCGCCAGCAGCCCGAGTGCGACAGGGGCCCACGAGCAGTACTTC. The whole variable domain, remainder taken from reference TRBV5-1 and TRBJ2-7, is KAGVTQTPRYLIKTRGQQVTLSCSPISGHRSVSWYQQTPGQGLQFLFEYFSETQRNKGNFPGRFSGRQFSNSRSEMNVSTLELGDSALYLCASSPSATGAHEQYFGPGTRLTVT.

In this sample, this clonotype turned up a few times. The chain uses TRBV20-1 and TRBJ2-4; TRBD2 matches 8 bases. V lost 1 base and J lost 3; bases outside the gene matches: 8. CDR3 length: 16 residues. Germline values: CDR1 DFQATT, CDR2 SNEGSKA (reference sequence). CDR3 protein: CSARVRGADFKNIQYF. Written as DNA, the CDR3 is TGCAGTGCTAGAGTGCGGGGGGCTGACTTCAAAAACATTCAGTACTTC.

This clonotype was seen ten or more times. This chain uses TRBV20-1 with TRBJ1-1; D is possibly TRBD1 (5 bases). The germline gives CDR1 DFQATT, CDR2 SNEGSKA (reference sequence). CDR3 length equals 11 residues. Trimming stripped 3 bases from V and 6 bases from J, with 8 bases between. The CDR3 DNA sequence: TGCAGTGCTAGGCAGGGTCCTGAAGCTTTCTTT. Protein product: CSARQGPEAFF.

The rearrangement joins TRBV9 to TRBJ2-2; possibly TRBD2 for D (5 bases). V was cut by 4 bases and J by 7 bases, with 11 bases left in between. CDR1 is SGDLS, CDR2 YYNGEE, per germline. This CDR3 is 13 amino acids long. DNA of the CDR3: TGTGCCAGCAGCACGGACGGGGACGGGGAGCTGTTTTTT. It translates to CASSTDGDGELFF.

This clonotype was seen once. A much larger clone differs by one base, so this may be a read error. V gene TRBV20-1 combines with J gene TRBJ1-6; 7 bases fit TRBD1. CDR1 is DFQATT and CDR2 is SNEGSKA in the germline V gene (reference sequence). This CDR3 has 12 residues. The junction had 7 bases not matched to a gene; V was cut back by 6 bases and J by 11 bases. CDR3 protein: CSASNRGAPLHF. CDR3 nucleotides: TGCAGTGCGAGTAACAGGGGAGCACCCCTCCACTTT.